This TCR beta chain was sequenced for a study of PD-L1 blockade in urothelial cancer. Turning to the study itself: About 90% of the roughly 30 patients were men who had bladder-origin urothelial cancer. Each patient had 0 to 3 earlier chemotherapy regimens. Blood was tested 3 weeks (second dose) and 6 weeks into treatment.

Using immunoSEQ multiplex PCR, the repertoire was profiled, and TCRdb retains in-frame clones only, with some absent. The table includes fewer than 130,000 clones, over 75% detected once. Patients presented with locally advanced or metastatic urothelial carcinoma. V lost 3 bases and J lost 10, with 7 bases in between. CDR1 is SEHNR and CDR2 is FQNEAQ in the germline V gene (reference sequence). The CDR3 covers 12 residues. The TCR was taken from a man in his fifties or sixties with urothelial cancer. Sequencing was performed on PBMCs, taken around atezolizumab (anti-PD-L1) treatment. The chain couples TRBV7-9 to TRBJ2-6; D unclear. This chain's CDR3 is CASSFRSNVLTF. In DNA form, the CDR3 reads TGTGCCAGCAGCTTCCGTTCGAACGTCCTGACTTTC.